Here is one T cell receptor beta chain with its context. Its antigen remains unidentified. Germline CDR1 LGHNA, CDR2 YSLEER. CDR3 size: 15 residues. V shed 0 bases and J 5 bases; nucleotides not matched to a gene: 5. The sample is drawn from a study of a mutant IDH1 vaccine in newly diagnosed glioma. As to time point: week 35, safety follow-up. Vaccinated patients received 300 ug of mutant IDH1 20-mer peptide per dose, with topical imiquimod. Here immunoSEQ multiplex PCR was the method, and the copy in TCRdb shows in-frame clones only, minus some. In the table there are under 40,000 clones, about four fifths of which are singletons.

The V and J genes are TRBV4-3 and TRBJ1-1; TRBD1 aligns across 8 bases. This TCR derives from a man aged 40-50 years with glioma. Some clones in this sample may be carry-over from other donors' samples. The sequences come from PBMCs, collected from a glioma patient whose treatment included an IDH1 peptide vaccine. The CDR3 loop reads CASSQDGQGGTEAFF. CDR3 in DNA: TGCGCCAGCAGCCAAGACGGACAGGGTGGTACTGAAGCTTTCTTT.